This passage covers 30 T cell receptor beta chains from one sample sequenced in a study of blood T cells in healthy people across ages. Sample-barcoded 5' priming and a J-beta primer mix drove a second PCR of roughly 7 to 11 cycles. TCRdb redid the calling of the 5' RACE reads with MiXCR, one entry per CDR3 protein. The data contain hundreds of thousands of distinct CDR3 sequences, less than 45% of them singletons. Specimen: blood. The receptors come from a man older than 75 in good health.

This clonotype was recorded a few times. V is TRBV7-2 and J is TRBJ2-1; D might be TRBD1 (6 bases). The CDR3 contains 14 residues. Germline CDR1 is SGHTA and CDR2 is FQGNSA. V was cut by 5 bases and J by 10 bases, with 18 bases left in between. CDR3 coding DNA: TGTGCCAGCAGCCGCGGACGGACAGAAGGGGAGCAGTTCTTC. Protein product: CASSRGRTEGEQFF.

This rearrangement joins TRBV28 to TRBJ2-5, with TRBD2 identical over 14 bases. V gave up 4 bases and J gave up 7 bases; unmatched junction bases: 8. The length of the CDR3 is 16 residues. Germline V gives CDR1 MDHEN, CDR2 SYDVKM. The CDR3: CASSSGTSGSFGTQYF. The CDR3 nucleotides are TGTGCCAGCAGTTCCGGGACTAGCGGGAGTTTCGGGACCCAGTACTTC. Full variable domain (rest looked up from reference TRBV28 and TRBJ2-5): DVKVTQSSRYLVKRTGEKVFLECVQDMDHENMFWYRQDPGLGLRLIYFSYDVKMKEKGDIPEGYSVSREKKERFSLILESASTNQTSMYLCASSSGTSGSFGTQYFGPGTRLLVL.

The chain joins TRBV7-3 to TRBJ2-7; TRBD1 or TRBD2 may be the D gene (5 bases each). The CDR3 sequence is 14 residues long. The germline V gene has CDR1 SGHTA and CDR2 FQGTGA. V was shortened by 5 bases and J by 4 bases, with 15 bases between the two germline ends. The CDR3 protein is CASSAGTDKYEQYF. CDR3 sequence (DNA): TGTGCCAGCAGCGCCGGGACGGACAAGTACGAGCAGTACTTC.

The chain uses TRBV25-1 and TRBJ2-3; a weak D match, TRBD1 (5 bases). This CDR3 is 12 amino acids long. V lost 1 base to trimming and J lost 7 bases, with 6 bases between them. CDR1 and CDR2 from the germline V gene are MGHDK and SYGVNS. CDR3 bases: TGTGCCAGCAGTGAATCAGGGTATACGCAGTATTTT. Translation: CASSESGYTQYF.

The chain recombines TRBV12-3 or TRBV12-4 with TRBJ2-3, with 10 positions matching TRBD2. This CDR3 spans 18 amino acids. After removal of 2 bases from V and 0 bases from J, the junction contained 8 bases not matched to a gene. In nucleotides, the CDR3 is TGTGCCAGCAGTTTATCCAGCGGGGGGGCCTTGAGCACAGATACGCAGTATTTT. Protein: CASSLSSGGALSTDTQYF.

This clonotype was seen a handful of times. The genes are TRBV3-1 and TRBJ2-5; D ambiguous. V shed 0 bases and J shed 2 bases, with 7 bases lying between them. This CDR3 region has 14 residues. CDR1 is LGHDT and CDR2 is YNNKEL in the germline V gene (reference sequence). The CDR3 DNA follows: TGTGCCAGCAGCCAAGATTCGCTGCAAGAGACCCAGTACTTC. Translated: CASSQDSLQETQYF.

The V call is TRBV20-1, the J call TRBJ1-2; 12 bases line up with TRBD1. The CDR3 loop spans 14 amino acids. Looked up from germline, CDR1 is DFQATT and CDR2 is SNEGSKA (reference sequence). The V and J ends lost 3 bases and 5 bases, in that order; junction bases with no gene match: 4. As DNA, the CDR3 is TGCAGTGCTAGCTGGGACAGGGGGCTTTATGGCTACACCTTC. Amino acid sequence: CSASWDRGLYGYTF.

CDR3 sequence reads: CASSSTPGAGALTGLSTDTQYF. The CDR3 DNA follows: TGTGCCAGCAGCTCGACTCCGGGGGCGGGGGCCTTGACGGGACTGAGCACAGATACGCAGTATTTT. The chain joins TRBV11-1 to TRBJ2-3; perhaps TRBD2 as D (7 bases). The CDR3 consists of 22 residues. V lost 4 bases to trimming and J lost 0 bases, with 32 bases between them. Germline CDR1 is SGHAT and CDR2 is FQDESV (reference sequence).

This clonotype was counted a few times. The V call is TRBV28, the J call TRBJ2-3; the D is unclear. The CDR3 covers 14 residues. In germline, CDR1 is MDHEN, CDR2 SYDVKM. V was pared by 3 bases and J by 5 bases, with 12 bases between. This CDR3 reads CASSFPTQRDTQYF. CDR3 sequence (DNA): TGTGCCAGCAGTTTTCCTACGCAACGAGATACGCAGTATTTT.

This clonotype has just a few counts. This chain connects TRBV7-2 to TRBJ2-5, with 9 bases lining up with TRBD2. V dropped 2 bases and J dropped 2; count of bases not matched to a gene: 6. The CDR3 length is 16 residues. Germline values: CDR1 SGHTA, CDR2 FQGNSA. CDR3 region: CASSLMSGGSQETQYF. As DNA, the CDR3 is TGTGCCAGCAGCTTAATGAGCGGGGGGTCGCAAGAGACCCAGTACTTC.

CDR3 sequence (DNA): TGCAGTGCTAGGCTAGCGGACCCCTACGAGCAGTACTTC. Encoded protein: CSARLADPYEQYF. The rearrangement links TRBV20-1 to TRBJ2-7, with 7 bases aligning to TRBD2. The germline gives CDR1 DFQATT, CDR2 SNEGSKA (reference sequence). The CDR3 covers 13 residues. The V segment lost 3 bases and the J segment 2 bases; nucleotides outside the gene matches: 4.

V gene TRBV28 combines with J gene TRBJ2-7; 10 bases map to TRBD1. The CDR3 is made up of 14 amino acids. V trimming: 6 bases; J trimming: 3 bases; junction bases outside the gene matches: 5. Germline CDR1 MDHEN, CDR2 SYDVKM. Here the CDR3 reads CASRRDRGGYEQYF. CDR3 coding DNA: TGTGCCAGCAGGCGGGACAGGGGTGGCTACGAGCAGTACTTC.

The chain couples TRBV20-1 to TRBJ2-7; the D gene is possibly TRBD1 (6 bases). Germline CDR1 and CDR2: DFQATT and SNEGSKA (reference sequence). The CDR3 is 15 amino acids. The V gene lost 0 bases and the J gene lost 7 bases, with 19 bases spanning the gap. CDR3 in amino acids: CSARDARGSYNEQYF. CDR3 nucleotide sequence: TGCAGTGCTAGAGATGCCAGGGGATCCTACAATGAGCAGTACTTC.

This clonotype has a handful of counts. The CDR3 nucleotides are TGTGCCAGCAGCTTCCTTAGGACAGGGAATAATTCACCCCTCCACTTT. Translating gives CASSFLRTGNNSPLHF. This chain joins TRBV7-2 and TRBJ1-6, with 8 bases fitting TRBD1. V lost 3 bases, J lost 5 bases, and 6 bases stayed unmatched. Per germline, CDR1 SGHTA and CDR2 FQGNSA. The CDR3 runs to 16 residues. The complete variable domain, with remaining parts taken from reference TRBV7-2 and TRBJ1-6, reads GAGVSQSPSNKVTEKGKDVELRCDPISGHTALYWYRQSLGQGLEFLIYFQGNSAPDKSGLPSDRFSAERTGGSVSTLTIQRTQQEDSAVYLCASSFLRTGNNSPLHFGNGTRLTVT.

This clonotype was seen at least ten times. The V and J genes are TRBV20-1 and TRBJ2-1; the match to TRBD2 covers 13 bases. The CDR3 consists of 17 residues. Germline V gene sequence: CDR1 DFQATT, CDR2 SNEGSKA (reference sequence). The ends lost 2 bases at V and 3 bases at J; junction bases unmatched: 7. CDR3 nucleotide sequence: TGCAGTGCTAGACTTTCAGGACTAGCGGGGGACTACAATGAGCAGTTCTTC. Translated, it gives CSARLSGLAGDYNEQFF.

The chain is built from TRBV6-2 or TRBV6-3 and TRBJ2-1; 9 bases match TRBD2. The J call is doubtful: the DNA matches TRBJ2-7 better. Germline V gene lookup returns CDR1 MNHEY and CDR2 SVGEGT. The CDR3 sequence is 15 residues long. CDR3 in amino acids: CASRASGDPSDEQYF. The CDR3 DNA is TGTGCCAGCAGGGCTAGCGGGGACCCCTCAGATGAGCAGTACTTC.

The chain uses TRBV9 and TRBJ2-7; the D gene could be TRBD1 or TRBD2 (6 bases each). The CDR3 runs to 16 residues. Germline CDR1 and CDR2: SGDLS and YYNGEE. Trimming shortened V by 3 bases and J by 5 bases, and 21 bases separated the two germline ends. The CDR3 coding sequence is TGTGCCAGCAGCGCAGAGCTGCTAGGGGGGAATAACGAGCAGTACTTC. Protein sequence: CASSAELLGGNNEQYF.

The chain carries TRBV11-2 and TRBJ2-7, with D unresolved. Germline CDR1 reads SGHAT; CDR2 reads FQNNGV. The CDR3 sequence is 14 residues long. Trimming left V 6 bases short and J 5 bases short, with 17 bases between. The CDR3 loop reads CASRKGSLPHEQYF. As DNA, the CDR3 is TGTGCCAGCAGGAAAGGCAGTCTCCCCCACGAGCAGTACTTC.

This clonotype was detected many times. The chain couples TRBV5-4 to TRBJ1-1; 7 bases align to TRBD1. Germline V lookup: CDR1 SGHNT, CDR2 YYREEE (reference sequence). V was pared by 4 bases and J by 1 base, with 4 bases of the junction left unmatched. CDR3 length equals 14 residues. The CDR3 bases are TGTGCCAGCAGCCGACAGGGATCGAACACTGAAGCTTTCTTT. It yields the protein CASSRQGSNTEAFF.

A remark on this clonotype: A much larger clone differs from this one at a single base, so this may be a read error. This CDR3 reads CSASRSGTCNEQFF. The CDR3 nucleotides are TGCAGTGCTAGCCGAAGCGGGACGTGCAATGAGCAGTTCTTC. V is TRBV20-1 and J is TRBJ2-1; 7 positions agree with TRBD2. V shed 3 bases, J shed 6 bases, and the junction held 8 bases outside the gene matches. Germline V lookup: CDR1 DFQATT, CDR2 SNEGSKA (reference sequence). The CDR3 has 14 amino acids.

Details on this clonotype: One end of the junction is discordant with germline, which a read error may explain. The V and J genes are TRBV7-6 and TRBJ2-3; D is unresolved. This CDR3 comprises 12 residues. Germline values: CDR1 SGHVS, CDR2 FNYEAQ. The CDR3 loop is CACSLSADTQYF. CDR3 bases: TGTGCCTGCAGCTTAAGCGCAGATACGCAGTATTTT.

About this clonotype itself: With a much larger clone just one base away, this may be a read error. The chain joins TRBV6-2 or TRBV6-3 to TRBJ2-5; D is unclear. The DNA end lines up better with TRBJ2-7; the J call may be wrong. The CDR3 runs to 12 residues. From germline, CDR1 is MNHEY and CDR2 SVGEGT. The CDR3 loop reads CAGSTYKGEQYF. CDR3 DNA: TGTGCCGGCAGTACTTACAAAGGCGAGCAGTACTTC.

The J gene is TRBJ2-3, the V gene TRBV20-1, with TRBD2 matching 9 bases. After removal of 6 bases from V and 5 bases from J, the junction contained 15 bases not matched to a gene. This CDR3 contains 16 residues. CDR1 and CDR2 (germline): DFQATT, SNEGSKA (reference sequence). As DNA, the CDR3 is TGCAGTGCCACAGATAGGCGGGGGGGCCGAGGAGATACGCAGTATTTT. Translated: CSATDRRGGRGDTQYF.

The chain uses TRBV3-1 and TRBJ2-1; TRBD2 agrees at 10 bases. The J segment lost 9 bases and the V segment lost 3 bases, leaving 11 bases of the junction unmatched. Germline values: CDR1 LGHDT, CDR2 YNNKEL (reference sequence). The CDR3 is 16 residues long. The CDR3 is CASSQLAGVIVGEQFF. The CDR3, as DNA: TGTGCCAGCAGCCAGCTAGCGGGAGTGATCGTGGGTGAGCAGTTCTTC.

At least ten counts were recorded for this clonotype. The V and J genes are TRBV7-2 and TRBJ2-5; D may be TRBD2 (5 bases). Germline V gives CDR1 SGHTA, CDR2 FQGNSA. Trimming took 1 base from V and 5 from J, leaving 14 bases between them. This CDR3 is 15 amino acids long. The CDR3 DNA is TGTGCCAGCAGCTTAGATCCCGGGGAACGGGAGACCCAGTACTTC. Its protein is CASSLDPGERETQYF.

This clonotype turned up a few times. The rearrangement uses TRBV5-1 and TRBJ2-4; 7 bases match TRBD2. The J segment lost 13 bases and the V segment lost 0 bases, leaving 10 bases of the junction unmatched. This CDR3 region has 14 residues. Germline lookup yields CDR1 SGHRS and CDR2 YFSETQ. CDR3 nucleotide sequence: TGCGCCAGCAGCTTGGTCGGTGGGGGGGATGAGCAGTACTTC. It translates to CASSLVGGGDEQYF.

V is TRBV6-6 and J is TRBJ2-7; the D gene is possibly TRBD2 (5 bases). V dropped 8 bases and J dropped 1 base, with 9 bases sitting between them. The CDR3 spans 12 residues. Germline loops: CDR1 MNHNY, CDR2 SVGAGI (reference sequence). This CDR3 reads CASGRGSYEQYF. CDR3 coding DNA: TGTGCCAGCGGGAGAGGTTCCTACGAGCAGTACTTC.

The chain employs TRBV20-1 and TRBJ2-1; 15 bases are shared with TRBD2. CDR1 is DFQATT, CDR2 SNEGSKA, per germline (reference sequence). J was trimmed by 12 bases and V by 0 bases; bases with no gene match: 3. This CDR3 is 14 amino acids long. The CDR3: CSAREGLAGGWQFF. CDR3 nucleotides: TGCAGTGCTAGAGAGGGACTAGCGGGAGGATGGCAGTTCTTC.

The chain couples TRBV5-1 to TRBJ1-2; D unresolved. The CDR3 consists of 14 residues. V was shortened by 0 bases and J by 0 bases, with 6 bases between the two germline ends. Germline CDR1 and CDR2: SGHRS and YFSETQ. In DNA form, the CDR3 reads TGCGCCAGCAGCTTGGACAGTTCTAACTATGGCTACACCTTC. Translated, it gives CASSLDSSNYGYTF.

CDR3 nucleotide sequence: TGTGCCAGCAGCTTAAGCAGGGATGAGCAGTTCTTC. Translated, it gives CASSLSRDEQFF. This rearrangement joins TRBV6-5 to TRBJ2-1, with D possibly being TRBD1 (5 bases). The length of the CDR3 is 12 residues. Germline V gene data show CDR1 as MNHEY and CDR2 as SVGAGI. The germline V and J ends were trimmed by 6 bases and 8 bases, with 11 bases remaining between them.